The 17 T cell receptor beta chains listed next were all sequenced from one sample in a study of blood T cell repertoires in COVID-19. Profiled with immunoSEQ multiplex PCR; TCRdb holds only in-frame clones, not every one. The sample yields about 110,000 clones, about 89% seen once. The sample was peripheral blood. Source of these receptors: a man aged 40-49 years with active or convalescent COVID-19.

V gene TRBV28 combines with J gene TRBJ1-1; 8 bases are shared with TRBD1. Germline CDR1 is MDHEN and CDR2 is SYDVKM. After removal of 5 bases from V and 4 bases from J, the junction contained 9 bases not matched to a gene. The CDR3 has 15 amino acids. The CDR3 here is CASSPAQGAATEAFF. CDR3 bases: TGTGCCAGCAGTCCAGCCCAGGGGGCTGCCACTGAAGCTTTCTTT.

The chain links TRBV6-2 or TRBV6-3 to TRBJ1-4; 8 bases align to TRBD1. Trimming took 5 bases from V and 1 from J; bases not matched to a gene: 15. The V gene's germline CDR1 is MNHEY and CDR2 SVGEGT. This CDR3 comprises 19 residues. For the CDR3, the DNA is TGTGCCAGCAGTCCACAGTCAACCGGGACAGGAGAAACTAATGAAAAACTGTTTTTT. It yields the protein CASSPQSTGTGETNEKLFF.

The gene calls are TRBV30 and TRBJ1-1; D remains unclear. This CDR3 contains 12 residues. In germline, CDR1 is GTSNPN, CDR2 SVGIG (reference sequence). Trimming stripped 0 bases from V and 3 bases from J, with 5 bases between. CDR3 bases: TGTGCCTGGAGTGTATGGCACACTGAAGCTTTCTTT. Translating gives CAWSVWHTEAFF.

The rearrangement links TRBV3-1 (or the pseudogene TRBV3-2) to TRBJ1-1; TRBD1 matches 7 bases. V dropped 3 bases and J dropped 7; count of bases not matched to a gene: 5. Germline values: CDR1 LGHDT, CDR2 YNNKEL (reference sequence). CDR3 size: 13 residues. The CDR3 DNA sequence: TGTGCCAGCAGCCAGGAGGGACAGCATGAAGCTTTCTTT. It specifies CASSQEGQHEAFF.

J is TRBJ2-7 and V is TRBV2; D might be TRBD1 (6 bases). This CDR3 spans 13 amino acids. Germline V gene data show CDR1 as SNHLY and CDR2 as FYNNEI. Trimming took 9 bases from V and 0 from J, leaving 12 bases between them. The CDR3 nucleotides are TGTGCCAGATCAACAGGGAGCTCCTACGAGCAGTACTTC. This gives the protein CARSTGSSYEQYF.

The chain employs TRBV5-1 and TRBJ2-7; D may be TRBD1 (6 bases). V lost 4 bases and J lost 0, with 8 bases in between. This CDR3 is built from 13 residues. The germline CDR1 and CDR2 sequences are SGHRS and YFSETQ. The DNA of the CDR3 is TGCGCCAGCAGCAGGGACAACTCCTACGAGCAGTACTTC. Its protein product is CASSRDNSYEQYF. Full variable domain (rest looked up from reference TRBV5-1 and TRBJ2-7): KAGVTQTPRYLIKTRGQQVTLSCSPISGHRSVSWYQQTPGQGLQFLFEYFSETQRNKGNFPGRFSGRQFSNSRSEMNVSTLELGDSALYLCASSRDNSYEQYFGPGTRLTVT.

V usage is TRBV7-2 and J usage is TRBJ2-1; weak D call: TRBD2 (5 bases). Per germline, CDR1 SGHTA and CDR2 FQGNSA. V was cut by 2 bases and J by 2 bases, with 13 bases left in between. There are 16 residues in the CDR3. This CDR3 is CASSLMSGSTYNEQFF. CDR3 sequence (DNA): TGTGCCAGCAGCTTAATGTCGGGATCTACCTACAATGAGCAGTTCTTC. Combining the CDR3 with reference TRBV7-2 and TRBJ2-1 gives the whole variable domain GAGVSQSPSNKVTEKGKDVELRCDPISGHTALYWYRQSLGQGLEFLIYFQGNSAPDKSGLPSDRFSAERTGGSVSTLTIQRTQQEDSAVYLCASSLMSGSTYNEQFFGPGTRLTVL.

The chain couples TRBV28 to TRBJ2-7; D ambiguous. Germline V gene sequence: CDR1 MDHEN, CDR2 SYDVKM. The V and J ends lost 7 bases and 0 bases respectively, with 16 bases between them. The CDR3 length is 15 residues. Written as DNA, the CDR3 is TGTGCCAGCATCGGTGGGCAGGCGAGCTCCTACGAGCAGTACTTC. It encodes CASIGGQASSYEQYF.

The V gene is TRBV19, the J gene TRBJ1-5, with D possibly matching TRBD1 (6 bases). Germline values: CDR1 LNHDA, CDR2 SQIVND (reference sequence). Trimming took 6 bases from V and 4 from J, leaving 7 bases between them. The CDR3 runs 12 residues. The CDR3, as DNA: TGTGCCAGTAGGGACAGAAATCAGCCCCAGCATTTT. Encoded protein: CASRDRNQPQHF. The variable domain in full, with the rest retrieved from reference TRBV19 and TRBJ1-5, is DGGITQSPKYLFRKEGQNVTLSCEQNLNHDAMYWYRQDPGQGLRLIYYSQIVNDFQKGDIAEGYSVSREKKESFPLTVTSAQKNPTAFYLCASRDRNQPQHFGDGTRLSIL.

The chain has TRBV7-7 and TRBJ2-5; D not certain. Trimming cost V 4 bases and J 5 bases, with 11 bases left between them. Germline-derived CDR1 and CDR2 are SSHAT and FNYEAQ (reference sequence). This CDR3 is built from 13 residues. The CDR3 DNA sequence: TGTGCCAGCAGCTCCCGGTGGGCGGAGACCCAGTACTTC. Its translation: CASSSRWAETQYF.

The CDR3 DNA sequence: TGTGCCAGCATTGTAGCGGGAGCGAGGAACGAGCAGTACTTC. Translated, it gives CASIVAGARNEQYF. The V call is TRBV28, the J call TRBJ2-7; 9 bases are shared with TRBD2. This CDR3 comprises 14 residues. Trimming removed 7 bases from V and 5 bases from J; junction bases left unmatched: 9. Germline-derived CDR1 and CDR2 are MDHEN and SYDVKM.

The rearrangement uses TRBV24-1 and TRBJ2-3; D possibly corresponds to TRBD2 (6 bases). V was shortened by 5 bases and J by 0 bases, with 14 bases between the two germline ends. The CDR3 has 16 amino acids. CDR1 and CDR2 (germline): KGHDR, SFDVKD. The CDR3 nucleotides read TGTGCCACCAGTGGCGGGACTTTTACTAGCACAGATACGCAGTATTTT. The encoded protein is CATSGGTFTSTDTQYF.

The J gene is TRBJ2-1, the V gene TRBV7-2; 12 positions match TRBD2. The CDR3 contains 19 residues. In germline, CDR1 is SGHTA, CDR2 FQGNSA. V shed 1 base, J shed 4 bases, and the junction held 11 bases outside the gene matches. The CDR3 bases are TGTGCCAGCAGCTTAGAATCTTCCGGACTAGCGGGATTATACAATGAGCAGTTCTTC. Translation: CASSLESSGLAGLYNEQFF.

This rearrangement joins TRBV5-1 to TRBJ1-6; D perhaps matches TRBD1 (5 bases). V lost 2 bases, J lost 10 bases, and 13 bases lay in between. This CDR3 comprises 14 residues. Germline CDR1 SGHRS, CDR2 YFSETQ. The CDR3 reads CASSFSTGISPLHF. In DNA, the CDR3 is TGCGCCAGCAGCTTTTCCACAGGAATCTCACCCCTCCACTTT.

The chain recombines TRBV21-1 with TRBJ1-6. TRBV21-1 is a listed pseudogene. The length of the CDR3 is 17 residues. Here the CDR3 DNA reads TGTGCCAGCACCCCCCCCCAGCGGACGGTGGTTAATTCACCCCTCCACTTT. It translates to CASTPPQRTVVNSPLHF.

V usage is TRBV9 and J usage is TRBJ2-7, with TRBD2 as a possible D gene (6 bases). In germline, CDR1 is SGDLS, CDR2 YYNGEE. V was cut by 2 bases and J by 4 bases, with 10 bases left in between. The CDR3 is 13 amino acids. The CDR3 nucleotides read TGTGCCAGCAGCGTTGAGGAGGGGTACGAGCAGTACTTC. It yields the protein CASSVEEGYEQYF.

This clone was counted once. The V call is TRBV9, the J call TRBJ2-5; D remains unclear. The germline V gene encodes CDR1 SGDLS and CDR2 YYNGEE. The CDR3 covers 15 residues. Trimming shortened V by 0 bases and J by 5 bases, and 14 bases separated the two germline ends. CDR3 amino acids: CASSVVDSFGETQYF. In DNA form, the CDR3 reads TGTGCCAGCAGCGTAGTCGATAGCTTCGGGGAGACCCAGTACTTC. Filled out from reference TRBV9 and TRBJ2-5, the complete variable domain reads DSGVTQTPKHLITATGQRVTLRCSPRSGDLSVYWYQQSLDQGLQFLIQYYNGEERAKGNILERFSAQQFPDLHSELNLSSLELGDSALYFCASSVVDSFGETQYFGPGTRLLVL.